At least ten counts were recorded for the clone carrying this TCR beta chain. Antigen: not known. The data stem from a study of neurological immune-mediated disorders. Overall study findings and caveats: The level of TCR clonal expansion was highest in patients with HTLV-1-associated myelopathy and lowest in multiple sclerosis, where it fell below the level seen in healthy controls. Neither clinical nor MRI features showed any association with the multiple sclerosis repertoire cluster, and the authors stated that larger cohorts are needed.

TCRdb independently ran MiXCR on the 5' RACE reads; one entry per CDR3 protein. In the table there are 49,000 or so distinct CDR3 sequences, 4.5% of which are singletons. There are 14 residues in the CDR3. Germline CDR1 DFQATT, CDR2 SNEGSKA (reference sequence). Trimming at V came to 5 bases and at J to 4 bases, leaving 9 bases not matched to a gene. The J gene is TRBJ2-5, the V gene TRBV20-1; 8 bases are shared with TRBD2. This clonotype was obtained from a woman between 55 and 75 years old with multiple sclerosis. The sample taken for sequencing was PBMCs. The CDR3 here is CSAATTTSGETQYF. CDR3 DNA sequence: TGCAGTGCTGCCACGACAACTAGCGGAGAGACCCAGTACTTC.